Shown below are 12 T cell receptor beta chains from a single sample sequenced in a study of control samples from healthy donors and cancer patients. Some clones are missing from TCRdb's copy, which holds only in-frame ones; the method was immunoSEQ multiplex PCR. The table shows 150,000 to 200,000 clones, with around 89% occurring only once. Material: blood. The source is a woman in her 50s in good health.

The CDR3 region is CAWTNGANQPQHF. CDR3 sequence (DNA): TGTGCCTGGACGAATGGGGCAAATCAGCCCCAGCATTTT. This chain connects TRBV30 to TRBJ1-5; perhaps TRBD1 as D (5 bases). The CDR3 sequence is 13 residues long. Germline V gene sequence: CDR1 GTSNPN, CDR2 SVGIG (reference sequence). V gave up 4 bases and J gave up 4 bases, with 11 bases separating them.

The sample holds a few counts of this clone. This rearrangement joins TRBV12-3 or TRBV12-4 to TRBJ2-2, with 8 bases aligning to TRBD2. The CDR3 covers 13 residues. Trimming at V came to 8 bases and at J to 6 bases, leaving 5 bases not matched to a gene. The CDR3 sequence is CASGTSRSGELFF. CDR3 nucleotide sequence: TGTGCCAGCGGGACTAGTCGGTCCGGGGAGCTGTTTTTT.

The chain links TRBV19 to TRBJ2-2; D is ambiguous. The CDR3 extends over 14 amino acids. The V gene's germline CDR1 is LNHDA and CDR2 SQIVND (reference sequence). With 9 bases removed from V and 2 bases from J, the gap between germline ends came to 13 bases. The CDR3 loop is CASIKGTNTGELFF. The CDR3 DNA is TGTGCCAGCATAAAGGGCACCAACACCGGGGAGCTGTTTTTT.

The rearrangement joins TRBV5-1 to TRBJ2-1; D gene uncertain. Germline loops: CDR1 SGHRS, CDR2 YFSETQ. V dropped 4 bases and J dropped 5 bases, with 13 bases sitting between them. The length of the CDR3 is 14 residues. The CDR3 reads CASSLRPPNNEQFF. The CDR3 DNA sequence: TGCGCCAGCAGCCTTCGCCCTCCCAACAATGAGCAGTTCTTC.

The chain is built from TRBV4-2 and TRBJ2-4; D uncertain. The CDR3 sequence is 13 residues long. V lost 3 bases to trimming and J lost 6 bases, with 9 bases between them. Looked up from germline, CDR1 is LGHNA and CDR2 is YNFKEQ. The CDR3 spells CASSHSDGNIQYF. CDR3 nucleotide sequence: TGTGCCAGCAGCCATTCGGACGGAAACATTCAGTACTTC.

The V gene is TRBV6-6, the J gene TRBJ1-1, with a possible D match to TRBD1 (5 bases). CDR1 is MNHNY and CDR2 is SVGAGI in the germline V gene (reference sequence). V shed 9 bases and J shed 0 bases, with 11 bases lying between them. This CDR3 is 13 amino acids long. CDR3 protein: CASNGGLNTEAFF. As DNA, the CDR3 is TGTGCCAGTAATGGGGGTTTGAACACTGAAGCTTTCTTT.

The CDR3 loop reads CASSMVGRGRDTEAFF. DNA of the CDR3: TGTGCCAGTAGTATGGTCGGGAGGGGGCGAGACACTGAAGCTTTCTTT. The V gene is TRBV19, the J gene TRBJ1-1; TRBD1 agrees at 7 bases. CDR3 length equals 16 residues. J lost 3 bases, V lost 3 bases, and 10 bases had no gene match. In germline, CDR1 is LNHDA, CDR2 SQIVND (reference sequence).

In DNA form, the CDR3 reads TGTGCTAGTGGTTTACAGGGCCTCGGGACTGAAGCTTTCTTT. As protein: CASGLQGLGTEAFF. The chain carries TRBV12-5 and TRBJ1-1; a weak D match, TRBD1 (6 bases). CDR3 size: 14 residues. V lost 3 bases to trimming and J lost 5 bases, with 13 bases between them. Germline CDR1 LGHNT, CDR2 FRNRAP.

The V and J genes are TRBV5-4 and TRBJ1-3; D remains ambiguous. Germline-derived CDR1 and CDR2 are SGHNT and YYREEE (reference sequence). The CDR3 is made up of 13 amino acids. V was cut by 5 bases and J by 7 bases, with 13 bases left in between. CDR3 sequence: CASSLRGFNTIYF. In DNA, the CDR3 is TGTGCCAGCAGTTTGCGAGGGTTCAACACCATATATTTT.

The gene calls are TRBV6-2 or TRBV6-3 and TRBJ1-1; no firm D call. V lost 2 bases to trimming and J lost 8 bases, with 9 bases between them. This CDR3 is built from 12 residues. Per germline, CDR1 MNHEY and CDR2 SVGEGT. CDR3 DNA sequence: TGTGCCAGCAGTTACGGCCCCGGGGAAGCTTTCTTT. Its translation: CASSYGPGEAFF.

CDR3 DNA: TGTGCCAGCAGCCAGATAGGACAGGGCTACGAGCAGTACTTC. This sequence encodes CASSQIGQGYEQYF. The chain joins TRBV3-1 (or the pseudogene TRBV3-2) to TRBJ2-7, with 8 bases that match TRBD1. After removal of 3 bases from V and 3 bases from J, the junction contained 4 bases not matched to a gene. The CDR3 runs 14 residues. From germline, CDR1 is LGHDT and CDR2 YNNKEL (reference sequence).

The chain is built from TRBV6-5 and TRBJ1-5; D is ambiguous. Germline loops: CDR1 MNHEY, CDR2 SVGAGI. Trimming cost V 8 bases and J 2 bases, with 7 bases left between them. The CDR3 has 12 residues. The CDR3 sequence is CASQAGNQPQHF. In DNA, the CDR3 is TGTGCCAGCCAGGCAGGCAATCAGCCCCAGCATTTT.